This T cell receptor beta chain came from a study of blood T cell repertoires in COVID-19. In the study overall: PBMCs, B-cell-depleted T cells, or T cells provided the cDNA or gDNA that made up the material.

Here immunoSEQ multiplex PCR was the method, and the copy in TCRdb shows in-frame clones only, minus some. The sample lists fewer than 200,000 clones; 82% were seen once. The germline gives CDR1 MDHEN, CDR2 SYDVKM. Trimming cost V 6 bases and J 1 base; bases outside gene matches: 3. The length of the CDR3 is 14 residues. Enrolled during active infection, Seattle patients were then followed longitudinally. This clone was observed a few times. The gene calls are TRBV28 and TRBJ1-5, with 7 bases fitting TRBD1. The sample taken for sequencing was peripheral blood. The origin of this receptor is a woman in her fifties or sixties with COVID-19, enrolled during active disease. CDR3 residues: CASRTGESNQPQHF. The CDR3 region has the DNA TGTGCCAGCAGAACAGGGGAGAGCAATCAGCCCCAGCATTTT.